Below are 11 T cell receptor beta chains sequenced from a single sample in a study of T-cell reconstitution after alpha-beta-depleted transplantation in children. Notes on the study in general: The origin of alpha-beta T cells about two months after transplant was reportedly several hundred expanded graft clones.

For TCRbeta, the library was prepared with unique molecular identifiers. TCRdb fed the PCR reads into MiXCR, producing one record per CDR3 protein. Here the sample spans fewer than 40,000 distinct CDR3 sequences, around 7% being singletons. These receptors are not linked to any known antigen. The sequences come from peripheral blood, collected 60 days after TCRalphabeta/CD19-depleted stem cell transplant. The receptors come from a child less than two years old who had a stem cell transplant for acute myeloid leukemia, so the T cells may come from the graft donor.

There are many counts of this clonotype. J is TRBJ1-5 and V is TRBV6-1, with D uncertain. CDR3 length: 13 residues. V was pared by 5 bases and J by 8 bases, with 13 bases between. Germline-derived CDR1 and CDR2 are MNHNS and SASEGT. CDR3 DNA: TGTGCCAGCAGTCCCAGCCGATGGGAGCCCCAGCATTTT. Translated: CASSPSRWEPQHF.

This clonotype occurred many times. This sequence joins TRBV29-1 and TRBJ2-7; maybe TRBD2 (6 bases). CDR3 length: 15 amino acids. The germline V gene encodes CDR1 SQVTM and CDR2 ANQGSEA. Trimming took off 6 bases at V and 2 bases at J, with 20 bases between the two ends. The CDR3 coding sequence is TGCAGCGTGGGACTTAGGGGCAACCAACCCTACGAGCAGTACTTC. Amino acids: CSVGLRGNQPYEQYF.

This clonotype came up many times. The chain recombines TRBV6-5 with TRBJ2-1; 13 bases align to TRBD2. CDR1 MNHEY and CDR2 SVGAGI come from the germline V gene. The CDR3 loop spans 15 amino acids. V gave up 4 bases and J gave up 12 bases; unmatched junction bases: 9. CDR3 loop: CASSSGTSGVQGQFF. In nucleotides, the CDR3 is TGTGCCAGCAGTTCCGGGACTAGCGGGGTTCAGGGGCAGTTCTTC.

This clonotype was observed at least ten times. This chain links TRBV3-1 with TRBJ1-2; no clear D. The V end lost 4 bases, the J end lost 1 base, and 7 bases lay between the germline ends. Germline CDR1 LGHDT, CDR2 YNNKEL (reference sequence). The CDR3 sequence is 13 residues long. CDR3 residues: CASSRAINYGYTF. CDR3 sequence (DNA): TGTGCCAGCAGCCGGGCGATTAACTATGGCTACACCTTC.

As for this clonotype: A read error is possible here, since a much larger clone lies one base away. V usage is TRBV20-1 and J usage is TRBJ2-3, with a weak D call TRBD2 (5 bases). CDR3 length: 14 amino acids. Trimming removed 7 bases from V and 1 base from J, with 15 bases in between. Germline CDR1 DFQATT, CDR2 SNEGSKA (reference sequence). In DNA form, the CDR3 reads TGCAGTGTCGAAACGGAGAGGGGCACAGATACGCAGTATTTT. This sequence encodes CSVETERGTDTQYF.

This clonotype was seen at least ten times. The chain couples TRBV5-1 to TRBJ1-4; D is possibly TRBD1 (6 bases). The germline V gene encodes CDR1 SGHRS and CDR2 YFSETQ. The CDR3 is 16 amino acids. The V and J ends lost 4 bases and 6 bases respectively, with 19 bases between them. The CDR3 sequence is CASSQRDRRVDEKLFF. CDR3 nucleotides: TGCGCCAGCAGCCAGCGAGACAGGAGAGTCGATGAAAAACTGTTTTTT.

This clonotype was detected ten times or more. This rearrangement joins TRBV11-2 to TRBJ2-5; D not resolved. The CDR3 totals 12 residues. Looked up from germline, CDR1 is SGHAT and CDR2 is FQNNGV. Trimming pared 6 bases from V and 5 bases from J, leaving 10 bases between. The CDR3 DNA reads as TGTGCCAGCAGTCCGAGGCGGGAGACCCAGTACTTC. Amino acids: CASSPRRETQYF.

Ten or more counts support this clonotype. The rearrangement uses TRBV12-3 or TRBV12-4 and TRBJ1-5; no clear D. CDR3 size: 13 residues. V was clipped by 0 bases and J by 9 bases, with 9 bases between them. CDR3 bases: TGTGCCAGCAGTTTAGCGAGGGAGGGGCCCCAGCATTTT. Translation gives CASSLAREGPQHF.

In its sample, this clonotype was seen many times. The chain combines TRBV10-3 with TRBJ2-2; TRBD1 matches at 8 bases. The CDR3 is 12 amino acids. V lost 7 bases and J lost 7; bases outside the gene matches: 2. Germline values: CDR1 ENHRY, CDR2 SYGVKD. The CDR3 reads CAIKTGGGELFF. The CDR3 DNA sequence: TGTGCCATCAAAACAGGGGGCGGGGAGCTGTTTTTT.

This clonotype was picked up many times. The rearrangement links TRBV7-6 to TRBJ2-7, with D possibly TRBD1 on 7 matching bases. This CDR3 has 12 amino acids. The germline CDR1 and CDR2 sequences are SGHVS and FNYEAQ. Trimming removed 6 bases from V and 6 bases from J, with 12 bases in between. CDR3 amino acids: CASSQGGREQYF. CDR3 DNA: TGTGCCAGCAGTCAGGGGGGACGCGAGCAGTACTTC.

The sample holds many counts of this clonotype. The CDR3 region has the DNA TGTGCCAGCACCCAGGGGCGGACGAACACCGGGGAGCTGTTTTTT. As protein: CASTQGRTNTGELFF. The V gene is TRBV27, the J gene TRBJ2-2; a weak D match, TRBD1 (6 bases). This CDR3 spans 15 amino acids. Trimming took off 7 bases at V and 0 bases at J, with 12 bases between the two ends. Germline V gene sequence: CDR1 MNHEY, CDR2 SMNVEV (reference sequence).